This TCR beta chain appears in the sequencing data of a study of control samples from healthy donors and cancer patients. Germline values: CDR1 MNHEY, CDR2 SVGAGI. Trimming took off 9 bases at V and 0 bases at J, with 12 bases between the two ends. The CDR3 is 13 amino acids. The protocol was immunoSEQ multiplex PCR, while the TCRdb copy is restricted to in-frame clones and leaves out a portion. The sample comprises about 130,000 clones, about 90% of which are singletons, and 1.5% to 2% rests with the top ten. The source is a man aged 18 to 29 in good health. J is TRBJ2-7 and V is TRBV6-5, with D unresolved. Specimen: blood. CDR3 nucleotide sequence: TGTGCCAGTCGCGAACCCCCCTCCTACGAGCAGTACTTC. It yields the protein CASREPPSYEQYF.